Below are 30 T cell receptor beta chains sequenced from a single sample in a study of T-cell reconstitution after alpha-beta-depleted transplantation in children. The TCRbeta library incorporated unique molecular identifiers. Each CDR3 protein is one row after TCRdb ran MiXCR on the PCR reads. The profile shows about 690,000 distinct CDR3 sequences, approximately 17% of them singletons. Here the sequenced sample was PBMCs from the stem cell graft donor, taken from the stem cell graft. Receptors originate from a human donor who donated a stem cell graft to a child with acute myeloid leukemia.

This clonotype was detected only a few times. This chain joins TRBV4-1 and TRBJ2-1; D unresolved. V was pared by 0 bases and J by 3 bases, with 9 bases between. This CDR3 is 15 amino acids long. The germline gives CDR1 MGHRA, CDR2 YSYEKL. The CDR3 DNA sequence: TGCGCCAGCAGCCAAGATAGGAGCTACTACAATGAGCAGTTCTTC. It specifies CASSQDRSYYNEQFF.

This clonotype was seen a few times. This chain uses TRBV5-1 with TRBJ1-1; D might be TRBD1 (5 bases). Germline CDR1 and CDR2: SGHRS and YFSETQ. The CDR3 covers 15 residues. Trimming took 6 bases from V and 0 from J, leaving 15 bases between them. The CDR3 protein is CASTSGIGMNTEAFF. In nucleotides, the CDR3 is TGCGCCAGCACGTCAGGGATAGGTATGAACACTGAAGCTTTCTTT. The full variable domain, its missing parts supplied by reference TRBV5-1 and TRBJ1-1, is KAGVTQTPRYLIKTRGQQVTLSCSPISGHRSVSWYQQTPGQGLQFLFEYFSETQRNKGNFPGRFSGRQFSNSRSEMNVSTLELGDSALYLCASTSGIGMNTEAFFGQGTRLTVV.

V usage is TRBV27 and J usage is TRBJ1-1; no firm D call. Germline CDR1 is MNHEY and CDR2 is SMNVEV (reference sequence). The CDR3 totals 11 residues. V gave up 8 bases and J gave up 0 bases, with 4 bases separating them. DNA for the CDR3: TGTGCCAGCGTAATGAACACTGAAGCTTTCTTT. It codes for CASVMNTEAFF.

This clonotype has a handful of counts. The chain carries TRBV28 and TRBJ1-5; D is unclear. CDR1 and CDR2 from the germline V gene are MDHEN and SYDVKM. Trimming pared 6 bases from V and 7 bases from J, leaving 10 bases between. This CDR3 has 12 residues. The CDR3 loop reads CASRLLSQPQHF. The CDR3 DNA sequence: TGTGCCAGCAGATTACTGAGCCAGCCCCAGCATTTT.

This clonotype was seen a few times. The rearrangement links TRBV12-3 or TRBV12-4 to TRBJ2-5, with D tentatively TRBD2 (7 bases). CDR3 length equals 15 residues. V lost 3 bases, J lost 1 base, and 12 bases lay in between. The CDR3 is CASSLEGGSQETQYF. The CDR3, as DNA: TGTGCCAGCAGTTTGGAGGGGGGGAGCCAAGAGACCCAGTACTTC.

The sample holds a few counts of this clonotype. The rearrangement links TRBV5-1 to TRBJ2-6; D is uncertain. V was clipped by 5 bases and J by 0 bases, with 9 bases between them. CDR3 size: 15 residues. Germline lookup yields CDR1 SGHRS and CDR2 YFSETQ. Written as DNA, the CDR3 is TGCGCCAGCAGATTCCGGTACTCTGGGGCCAACGTCCTGACTTTC. As protein: CASRFRYSGANVLTF.

This chain joins TRBV10-2 and TRBJ2-1, with 11 bases that match TRBD2. The CDR3 is made up of 16 amino acids. Trimming cost V 0 bases and J 6 bases; bases outside gene matches: 4. CDR1 WSHSY and CDR2 SAAADI come from the germline V gene. The DNA of the CDR3 is TGCGCCAGCAGTGAGTCGAGACTAGCGGGGTTCAATGAGCAGTTCTTC. The encoded protein is CASSESRLAGFNEQFF.

This clonotype was counted at least ten times. This chain links TRBV20-1 with TRBJ1-2; TRBD1 matches 8 bases. J lost 4 bases, V lost 2 bases, and 9 bases had no gene match. Germline V CDR1 and CDR2: DFQATT, SNEGSKA (reference sequence). The CDR3 has 15 residues. CDR3 in DNA: TGCAGTGCTAGAAACGGCCAGGGGGCTGTCTATGGCTACACCTTC. Its protein product is CSARNGQGAVYGYTF.

The chain has TRBV12-3 or TRBV12-4 and TRBJ2-7; a weak D match, TRBD2 (5 bases). The V and J ends lost 8 bases and 3 bases respectively, with 8 bases between them. The CDR3 loop spans 11 amino acids. In DNA, the CDR3 is TGTGCCAGCGCTGCGGGCTACGAGCAGTACTTC. It yields the protein CASAAGYEQYF.

This clonotype was detected a few times. J is TRBJ1-3 and V is TRBV6-5; D unresolved. Germline assignment: CDR1 MNHEY and CDR2 SVGAGI. V was cut by 5 bases and J by 0 bases, with 8 bases left in between. The CDR3 loop spans 14 amino acids. Here the CDR3 reads CASSVLSSGNTIYF. CDR3 nucleotide sequence: TGTGCCAGCAGTGTACTTAGCTCTGGAAACACCATATATTTT.

V is TRBV7-9 and J is TRBJ1-1; tentatively, D is TRBD1 (6 bases). The CDR3 loop spans 14 amino acids. Germline V gene sequence: CDR1 SEHNR, CDR2 FQNEAQ (reference sequence). V lost 4 bases, J lost 1 base, and 10 bases lay in between. CDR3 sequence (DNA): TGTGCCAGCAGCTACACAGGGCCGAACACTGAAGCTTTCTTT. It yields the protein CASSYTGPNTEAFF.

This clonotype was recorded at least ten times. The rearrangement links TRBV5-6 to TRBJ2-5; the match to TRBD2 covers 7 bases. Germline V gives CDR1 SGHDT, CDR2 YYEEEE. V trimming: 4 bases; J trimming: 4 bases; junction bases outside the gene matches: 4. This CDR3 region has 13 residues. CDR3 nucleotide sequence: TGTGCCAGCAGCCTAGAGCGGGGAGAGACCCAGTACTTC. Protein product: CASSLERGETQYF.

This clonotype was found many times. The rearrangement joins TRBV20-1 to TRBJ2-5, with D tentatively TRBD1 (6 bases). CDR1 and CDR2 (germline): DFQATT, SNEGSKA (reference sequence). The CDR3 is 11 residues long. V gave up 7 bases and J gave up 6 bases, with 12 bases separating them. The DNA of the CDR3 is TGCAGTGAAGGGGACAAGCAGACCCAGTACTTC. It codes for CSEGDKQTQYF.

The V call is TRBV18, the J call TRBJ2-5; D gene uncertain. This CDR3 comprises 16 residues. CDR1 and CDR2 from the germline V gene are KGHSH and LQKENI. Between the trimmed V and J ends, which lost 3 bases and 5 bases, there was a span of 19 bases. CDR3 coding DNA: TGTGCCAGCTCACCGGACCTTCTCAACGCGTGGGAGACCCAGTACTTC. It is translated as CASSPDLLNAWETQYF.

This clonotype has a handful of counts. The chain carries TRBV6-5 and TRBJ1-2; D unresolved. The CDR3 has 14 residues. V was pared by 0 bases and J by 7 bases, with 12 bases between. Germline loops: CDR1 MNHEY, CDR2 SVGAGI. CDR3 protein: CASSYSREAVGYTF. The CDR3 nucleotides read TGTGCCAGCAGTTACTCGAGGGAAGCGGTTGGCTACACCTTC.

This clonotype was observed at least ten times. The chain employs TRBV12-3 or TRBV12-4 and TRBJ2-7; perhaps D is TRBD1 or TRBD2 (6 bases each). V was shortened by 5 bases and J by 12 bases, with 17 bases between the two germline ends. The CDR3 runs to 12 residues. Written as DNA, the CDR3 is TGTGCCAGCAGTAGGGGGGCAGGGCCTTTGTACTTC. Protein: CASSRGAGPLYF.

In this sample, this clonotype turned up many times. Here the CDR3 reads CASSLSLGNQPQHF. In DNA, the CDR3 is TGTGCCAGCAGTTTATCCTTAGGCAATCAGCCCCAGCATTTT. This chain uses TRBV12-3 or TRBV12-4 with TRBJ1-5; D gene unclear. V was cut by 2 bases and J by 2 bases, with 7 bases left in between. The CDR3 totals 14 residues.

This clonotype has more than one count but fewer than ten. This chain joins TRBV27 and TRBJ2-1, with 7 bases identical to TRBD2. The ends lost 1 base at V and 2 bases at J; junction bases unmatched: 8. This CDR3 comprises 17 residues. Germline V CDR1 and CDR2: MNHEY, SMNVEV (reference sequence). The CDR3 sequence: CASSLYGGTFTYNEQFF. The CDR3 region has the DNA TGTGCCAGCAGTTTATACGGGGGGACCTTCACCTACAATGAGCAGTTCTTC.

The rearrangement uses TRBV11-3 and TRBJ2-7; 11 bases are a match to TRBD2. The CDR3 consists of 15 residues. The ends lost 6 bases at V and 7 bases at J; junction bases unmatched: 11. Looked up from germline, CDR1 is SGHNT and CDR2 is YENEEA. The CDR3 bases are TGTGCCAGCAGTTCAGGGACTAGCGGAGCCGGGGAGCAGTACTTC. This encodes CASSSGTSGAGEQYF.

This clonotype appeared many times. V usage is TRBV20-1 and J usage is TRBJ2-5; D is undetermined. Per the germline V gene, CDR1 is DFQATT and CDR2 is SNEGSKA (reference sequence). The V end lost 2 bases, the J end lost 3 bases, and 7 bases lay between the germline ends. This CDR3 region has 12 residues. The CDR3 is CSARKREETQYF. The CDR3 DNA is TGCAGTGCTAGAAAGCGAGAAGAGACCCAGTACTTC.

The chain has TRBV6-2 or TRBV6-3 and TRBJ1-2; D call uncertain. Germline loops: CDR1 MNHEY, CDR2 SVGEGT. Trimming cost V 3 bases and J 10 bases, with 9 bases left between them. CDR3 length: 11 amino acids. This chain's CDR3 is CASSYAGFYTF. CDR3 nucleotide sequence: TGTGCCAGCAGTTATGCAGGATTCTACACCTTC.

This clonotype has just a few counts. CDR3 in amino acids: CASSPSGGTNEKLFF. For the CDR3, the DNA is TGTGCCAGCAGCCCCTCGGGGGGAACTAATGAAAAACTGTTTTTT. The chain recombines TRBV7-2 with TRBJ1-4, with D perhaps matching TRBD1 (5 bases). Deletions cut 5 bases from V and 1 base from J, with 11 bases between. The CDR3 contains 15 residues. Germline V lookup: CDR1 SGHTA, CDR2 FQGNSA.

The chain is built from TRBV11-2 and TRBJ2-2, with 10 bases that match TRBD2. Per germline, CDR1 SGHAT and CDR2 FQNNGV. With 4 bases clipped from V and 7 bases from J, the junction kept 6 bases outside the gene matches. CDR3 length: 15 residues. DNA of the CDR3: TGTGCCAGCAGCTGGGGTAGCGGGGGGATCGGGGAGCTGTTTTTT. It specifies CASSWGSGGIGELFF.

V gene TRBV2 combines with J gene TRBJ2-3, with a weak D call TRBD1 (7 bases). The V end was cut by 6 bases, the J end by 6 bases, with 16 bases between. The CDR3 consists of 14 residues. Germline V gene lookup returns CDR1 SNHLY and CDR2 FYNNEI. CDR3 amino acids: CASRDRRGSDTQYF. The CDR3 coding sequence is TGTGCCAGCAGGGACAGGAGGGGATCGGATACGCAGTATTTT.

Only a few counts were recorded for this clonotype. V is TRBV27 and J is TRBJ2-5; 9 bases match TRBD1. This CDR3 contains 16 residues. The trim removed 5 bases at V and 7 bases at J, leaving 14 bases unmatched. Germline lookup yields CDR1 MNHEY and CDR2 SMNVEV (reference sequence). The CDR3 nucleotides are TGTGCCAGCAGTCCCCGGACAGGGGAGGGCAAGATGACCCAGTACTTC. This sequence encodes CASSPRTGEGKMTQYF.

Only a few counts were recorded for this clonotype. The gene calls are TRBV12-3 or TRBV12-4 and TRBJ2-3; TRBD2 agrees at 11 bases. The length of the CDR3 is 16 residues. The V segment lost 6 bases and the J segment 3 bases; nucleotides outside the gene matches: 8. CDR3 residues: CASSPSTSGETDTQYF. In DNA form, the CDR3 reads TGTGCCAGCAGCCCCTCGACTAGCGGGGAAACAGATACGCAGTATTTT.

In its sample, this clonotype was seen a few times. The chain has TRBV9 and TRBJ2-1, with 7 bases lining up with TRBD2. The CDR3 is 13 residues long. Trimming removed 3 bases from V and 7 bases from J; junction bases left unmatched: 4. Per the germline V gene, CDR1 is SGDLS and CDR2 is YYNGEE. The CDR3 nucleotides are TGTGCCAGCAGCGACCCGGGGGGAAATGAGCAGTTCTTC. Amino acids: CASSDPGGNEQFF.

Many counts were recorded for this clonotype. The gene calls are TRBV29-1 and TRBJ2-2; D unclear. The CDR3 is made up of 13 amino acids. Trimming removed 0 bases from V and 4 bases from J, with 6 bases in between. The V gene's germline CDR1 is SQVTM and CDR2 ANQGSEA. The CDR3 nucleotides read TGCAGCGTTGAAGAAACACCCACCGGGGAGCTGTTTTTT. It yields the protein CSVEETPTGELFF.

The CDR3 bases are TGTGCCAGCAGTTTATTGGCAGGGGATACCTACGAGCAGTACGTC. Its translation: CASSLLAGDTYEQYV. This chain connects TRBV27 to TRBJ2-7; tentative D call: TRBD1 (6 bases). Looked up from germline, CDR1 is MNHEY and CDR2 is SMNVEV (reference sequence). V lost 1 base, J lost 2 bases, and 12 bases lay in between. The CDR3 sequence is 15 residues long.

The V gene is TRBV27, the J gene TRBJ2-2; maybe TRBD1 (6 bases). Germline assignment: CDR1 MNHEY and CDR2 SMNVEV (reference sequence). Trimming stripped 3 bases from V and 4 bases from J, with 12 bases between. There are 15 residues in the CDR3. The CDR3: CASSFGDIGTGELFF. The CDR3 nucleotides are TGTGCCAGCAGTTTCGGGGACATTGGCACCGGGGAGCTGTTTTTT.